Shown below are 2 T cell receptor beta chains from a single sample sequenced in a study of long-term antiretroviral therapy in people with HIV. A v3.0 immunoSEQ assay was performed at survey level. Sequenced by immunoSEQ multiplex PCR; TCRdb stores in-frame clones only, minus some. The sample holds about 24,000 clones, around 83% seen once. Specimen: unsorted PBMCs, collected 0.4 years after starting antiretroviral therapy. The receptors were sampled from a man in his fifties or sixties with HIV.

This chain joins TRBV28 and TRBJ1-1, with a weak D call TRBD1 (6 bases). The CDR3 loop spans 14 amino acids. The germline V gene has CDR1 MDHEN and CDR2 SYDVKM. Trimming took off 8 bases at V and 5 bases at J, with 18 bases between the two ends. CDR3 sequence: CASRRGGAGTEAFF. The CDR3, as DNA: TGTGCCAGCCGTCGCGGGGGGGCGGGAACTGAAGCTTTCTTT.

This clone was counted between two and nine times. The chain is built from TRBV7-9 and TRBJ1-2; D is ambiguous. Trimming removed 1 base from V and 0 bases from J, with 6 bases in between. CDR3 length equals 14 residues. In germline, CDR1 is SEHNR, CDR2 FQNEAQ (reference sequence). The CDR3 nucleotides read TGTGCCAGCAGCTTAGGTAGCACTAACTATGGCTACACCTTC. Its translation: CASSLGSTNYGYTF.